The 16 T cell receptor beta chains below were found in one sample sequenced in a study of T cell responses to AZD1222 COVID-19 vaccine. Generated by immunoSEQ multiplex PCR, the TCRdb table keeps only in-frame clones and is missing some. The repertoire holds about 90,000 clones, 85% seen once, with 4.5% in the top ten. The sample consisted of peripheral blood, taken 28 days after the second AZD1222 dose. The receptors were gathered from an adult who received the AZD1222 COVID-19 vaccine.

The chain is built from TRBV9 and TRBJ2-7; tentatively, D is TRBD1 or TRBD2 (5 bases each). The CDR3 length is 14 residues. V lost 0 bases, J lost 5 bases, and 12 bases lay in between. Germline CDR1 SGDLS, CDR2 YYNGEE. CDR3 bases: TGTGCCAGCAGCGTAGGAAGGGTGGGGGACGAGCAGTACTTC. Encoded protein: CASSVGRVGDEQYF.

The rearrangement joins TRBV7-3 to TRBJ2-1; TRBD2 might be the D (6 bases). V lost 3 bases to trimming and J lost 0 bases, with 9 bases between them. CDR3 size: 15 residues. Germline V gives CDR1 SGHTA, CDR2 FQGTGA. The CDR3 reads CASSFGTGSYNEQFF. The CDR3 nucleotides are TGTGCCAGCAGCTTCGGGACTGGCTCCTACAATGAGCAGTTCTTC.

V usage is TRBV7-2 and J usage is TRBJ1-5; the D gene is possibly TRBD1 (6 bases). In germline, CDR1 is SGHTA, CDR2 FQGNSA. Trimming left V 6 bases short and J 4 bases short, with 10 bases between. The length of the CDR3 is 13 residues. In DNA form, the CDR3 reads TGTGCCAGCAGTTTGGACAGAAATCAGCCCCAGCATTTT. This encodes CASSLDRNQPQHF.

The genes are TRBV19 and TRBJ2-5, with TRBD2 as a possible D gene (6 bases). The CDR3 is 15 residues long. Germline V gives CDR1 LNHDA, CDR2 SQIVND (reference sequence). V was pared by 4 bases and J by 4 bases, with 16 bases between. The CDR3 DNA reads TGTGCCAGTAGTACCTATGGGTGGGGAGGAGAGACCCAGTACTTC. As protein: CASSTYGWGGETQYF.

This chain uses TRBV11-2 with TRBJ2-1; a weak D match, TRBD2 (6 bases). V gave up 1 base and J gave up 3 bases, with 16 bases separating them. CDR1 SGHAT and CDR2 FQNNGV come from the germline V gene. The CDR3 spans 17 residues. The CDR3 DNA reads as TGTGCCAGCAGCTTAGGGGTCGGCGGGGCTATCTACAATGAGCAGTTCTTC. It codes for CASSLGVGGAIYNEQFF.

The chain uses TRBV5-1 and TRBJ2-5; 7 nucleotides align to TRBD1. CDR1 is SGHRS, CDR2 YFSETQ, per germline. CDR3 length: 14 amino acids. V was clipped by 7 bases and J by 1 base; unmatched bases: 7. CDR3 amino acids: CASLDGTAQETQYF. The CDR3 DNA sequence: TGCGCCAGCCTCGACGGGACAGCCCAAGAGACCCAGTACTTC.

The chain joins TRBV10-3 to TRBJ2-1; D unresolved. The CDR3 has 13 amino acids. The V end lost 7 bases, the J end lost 2 bases, and 9 bases lay between the germline ends. Germline V CDR1 and CDR2: ENHRY, SYGVKD. The CDR3 bases are TGTGCCATCACAGACCTCCCCTACAATGAGCAGTTCTTC. Encoded protein: CAITDLPYNEQFF.

The V call is TRBV29-1, the J call TRBJ1-2; D is uncertain. The V gene's germline CDR1 is SQVTM and CDR2 ANQGSEA. The V gene lost 3 bases and the J gene lost 1 base, with 12 bases spanning the gap. The length of the CDR3 is 14 residues. In DNA, the CDR3 is TGCAGCGTTGAGGGCGGTGGGCTTAACTATGGCTACACCTTC. Translation: CSVEGGGLNYGYTF.

The J gene is TRBJ2-1, the V gene TRBV5-1; no firm D call. Germline V lookup: CDR1 SGHRS, CDR2 YFSETQ. V was cut by 4 bases and J by 2 bases, with 16 bases left in between. The CDR3 has 16 amino acids. The CDR3 nucleotides read TGCGCCAGCAGCCCGATTTCTCCTTCAACCTACAATGAGCAGTTCTTC. As protein: CASSPISPSTYNEQFF.

The V and J genes are TRBV5-1 and TRBJ2-3, with D unclear. From germline, CDR1 is SGHRS and CDR2 YFSETQ. This CDR3 contains 14 residues. The V end was cut by 0 bases, the J end by 1 base, with 6 bases between. This chain's CDR3 is CASSLDGGTDTQYF. CDR3 DNA: TGCGCCAGCAGCTTGGATGGAGGCACAGATACGCAGTATTTT.

V usage is TRBV10-3 and J usage is TRBJ1-1; 7 bases match TRBD1. The ends lost 2 bases at V and 1 base at J; junction bases unmatched: 4. Looked up from germline, CDR1 is ENHRY and CDR2 is SYGVKD. The CDR3 runs 15 residues. In DNA form, the CDR3 reads TGTGCCATCAGTGAGGGGGACAGACCGAACACTGAAGCTTTCTTT. It codes for CAISEGDRPNTEAFF.

The chain has TRBV19 and TRBJ1-3, with 8 bases identical to TRBD1. With V trimmed by 5 bases and J by 0 bases, 18 bases remained unmatched. Germline CDR1 reads LNHDA; CDR2 reads SQIVND (reference sequence). The CDR3 consists of 20 residues. CDR3 sequence reads: CASSLGQAADTLISGNTIYF. The CDR3 coding sequence is TGTGCCAGTAGTCTGGGACAGGCGGCTGATACACTGATCTCTGGAAACACCATATATTTT.

This clone was seen more than once but under ten times. V and J are TRBV1 and TRBJ1-5. TRBV1 is a listed pseudogene. This CDR3 has 16 residues. The CDR3 protein is CTIPPLAGPLNQPQHF. As DNA, the CDR3 is TGCACCATCCCCCCGTTAGCGGGGCCACTAAATCAGCCCCAGCATTTT.

The chain combines TRBV27 with TRBJ2-1, with a weak D call TRBD2 (6 bases). Germline V gives CDR1 MNHEY, CDR2 SMNVEV (reference sequence). V dropped 8 bases and J dropped 0 bases, with 11 bases sitting between them. This CDR3 comprises 14 residues. CDR3 bases: TGTGCCAGCGCCCGGGAGCCCTCCTACAATGAGCAGTTCTTC. Translating it yields CASAREPSYNEQFF.

This clone was observed a single time. The chain joins TRBV5-1 to TRBJ1-4; TRBD1 is a possible D gene (5 bases). This CDR3 spans 14 amino acids. The germline V gene encodes CDR1 SGHRS and CDR2 YFSETQ. Between the trimmed V and J ends, which lost 0 bases and 3 bases, there was a span of 6 bases. The CDR3 region is CASSLGDANEKLFF. For the CDR3, the DNA is TGCGCCAGCAGCTTGGGGGACGCTAATGAAAAACTGTTTTTT.

The CDR3 DNA reads as TGTGCCAGCACAACTGGGGGACAGGGCGGTCTTAACACTGAAGCTTTCTTT. Protein: CASTTGGQGGLNTEAFF. The chain employs TRBV27 and TRBJ1-1; 9 bases agree with TRBD1. CDR1 MNHEY and CDR2 SMNVEV come from the germline V gene (reference sequence). This CDR3 contains 17 residues. The trim removed 7 bases at V and 2 bases at J, leaving 14 bases unmatched.